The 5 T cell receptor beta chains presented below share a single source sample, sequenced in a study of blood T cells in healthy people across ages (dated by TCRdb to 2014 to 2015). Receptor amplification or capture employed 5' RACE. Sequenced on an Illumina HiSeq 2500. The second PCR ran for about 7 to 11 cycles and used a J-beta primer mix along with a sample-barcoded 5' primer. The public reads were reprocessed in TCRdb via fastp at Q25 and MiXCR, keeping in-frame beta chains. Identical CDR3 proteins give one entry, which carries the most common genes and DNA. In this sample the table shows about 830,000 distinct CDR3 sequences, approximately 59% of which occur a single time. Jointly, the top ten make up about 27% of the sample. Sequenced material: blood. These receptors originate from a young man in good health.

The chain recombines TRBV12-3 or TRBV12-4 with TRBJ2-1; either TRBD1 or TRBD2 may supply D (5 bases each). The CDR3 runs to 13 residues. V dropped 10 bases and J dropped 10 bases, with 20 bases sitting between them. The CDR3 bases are TGTGCCATCGGTCAGGGCGGGCGGGTCGAGCAGTTCTTC. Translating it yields CAIGQGGRVEQFF.

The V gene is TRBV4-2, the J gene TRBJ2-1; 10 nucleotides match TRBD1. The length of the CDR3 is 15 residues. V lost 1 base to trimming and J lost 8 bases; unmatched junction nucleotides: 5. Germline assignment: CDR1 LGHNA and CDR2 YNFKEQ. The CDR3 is CASSQGGDRGYEQFF. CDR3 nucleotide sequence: TGTGCCAGCAGCCAAGGGGGGGACAGGGGTTATGAGCAGTTCTTC.

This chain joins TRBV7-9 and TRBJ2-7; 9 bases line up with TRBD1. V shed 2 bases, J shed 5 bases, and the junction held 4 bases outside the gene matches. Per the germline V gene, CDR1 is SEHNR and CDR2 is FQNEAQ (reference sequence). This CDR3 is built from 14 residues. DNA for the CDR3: TGTGCCAGCAGCTTAATGACAGGGGGGAACGAGCAGTACTTC. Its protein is CASSLMTGGNEQYF.

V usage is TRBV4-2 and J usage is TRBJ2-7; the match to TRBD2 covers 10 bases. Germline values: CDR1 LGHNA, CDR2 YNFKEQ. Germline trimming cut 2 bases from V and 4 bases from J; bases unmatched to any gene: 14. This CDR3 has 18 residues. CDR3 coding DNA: TGTGCCAGCAGCCAATCTGTTGCGCCTAGCGGGGGTATTTACGAGCAGTACTTC. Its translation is CASSQSVAPSGGIYEQYF.

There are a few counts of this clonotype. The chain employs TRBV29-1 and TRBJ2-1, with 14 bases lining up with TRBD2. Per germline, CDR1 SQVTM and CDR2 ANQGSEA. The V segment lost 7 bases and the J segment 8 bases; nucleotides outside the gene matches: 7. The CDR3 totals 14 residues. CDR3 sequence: CSAKTSGGGYEQFF. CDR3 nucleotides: TGCAGCGCTAAGACTAGCGGGGGGGGCTATGAGCAGTTCTTC.